The 3 T cell receptor beta chains given below trace back to one sample, sequenced in a study of T cells in Graves' hyperthyroidism and ophthalmopathy. TCR beta CDR3 region amplification was performed from RNA transcripts. The TCR CDR3 first-round RT-PCR relied on the HTBI primer set. From the multiplex PCR reads, TCRdb called clonotypes with MiXCR, one entry per CDR3 protein. The data contain roughly 600,000 distinct CDR3 sequences, around 15% of them singletons. Sequencing was done on a sample of blood. These receptors were collected from a woman in her fifties or sixties with Graves' ophthalmopathy.

This clonotype was recorded at least ten times. J is TRBJ2-3 and V is TRBV11-2, with D tentatively TRBD2 (6 bases). Germline V gives CDR1 SGHAT, CDR2 FQNNGV. The V and J ends lost 5 bases and 4 bases respectively, with 16 bases between them. The CDR3 runs 15 residues. The DNA for the CDR3 is TGTGCCAGCAGCCCCTGGGTCGGGGGTGCAGATACGCAGTATTTT. Translating it yields CASSPWVGGADTQYF.

This clonotype came up a few times. This rearrangement joins TRBV27 to TRBJ2-7, with D perhaps TRBD2 (7 bases). Looked up from germline, CDR1 is MNHEY and CDR2 is SMNVEV (reference sequence). The CDR3 is made up of 15 amino acids. V lost 4 bases, J lost 3 bases, and 16 bases lay in between. This CDR3 is CASSSPAGANYEQYF. Here the CDR3 DNA reads TGTGCCAGCAGTTCCCCCGCGGGGGCAAACTACGAGCAGTACTTC.

This clonotype was observed at least ten times. The chain recombines TRBV7-3 with TRBJ2-7; D is possibly TRBD1 or TRBD2 (5 bases each). The germline V gene has CDR1 SGHTA and CDR2 FQGTGA. V lost 4 bases, J lost 2 bases, and 12 bases lay in between. This CDR3 is built from 14 residues. The CDR3 sequence: CASSSGDPTYEQYF. The CDR3 region has the DNA TGTGCCAGCAGCTCCGGGGACCCGACCTACGAGCAGTACTTC.